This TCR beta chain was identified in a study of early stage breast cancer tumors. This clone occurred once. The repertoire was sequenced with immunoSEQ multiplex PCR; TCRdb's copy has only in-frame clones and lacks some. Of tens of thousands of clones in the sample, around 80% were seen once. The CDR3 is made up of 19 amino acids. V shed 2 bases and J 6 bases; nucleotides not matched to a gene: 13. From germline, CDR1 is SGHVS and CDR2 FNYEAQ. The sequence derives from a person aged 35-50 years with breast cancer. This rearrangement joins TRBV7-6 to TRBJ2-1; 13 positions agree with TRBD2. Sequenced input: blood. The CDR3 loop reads CASSLSGTSGALGLNEQFF. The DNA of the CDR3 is TGTGCCAGCAGCTTATCGGGGACTAGCGGGGCGTTGGGTCTCAATGAGCAGTTCTTC.